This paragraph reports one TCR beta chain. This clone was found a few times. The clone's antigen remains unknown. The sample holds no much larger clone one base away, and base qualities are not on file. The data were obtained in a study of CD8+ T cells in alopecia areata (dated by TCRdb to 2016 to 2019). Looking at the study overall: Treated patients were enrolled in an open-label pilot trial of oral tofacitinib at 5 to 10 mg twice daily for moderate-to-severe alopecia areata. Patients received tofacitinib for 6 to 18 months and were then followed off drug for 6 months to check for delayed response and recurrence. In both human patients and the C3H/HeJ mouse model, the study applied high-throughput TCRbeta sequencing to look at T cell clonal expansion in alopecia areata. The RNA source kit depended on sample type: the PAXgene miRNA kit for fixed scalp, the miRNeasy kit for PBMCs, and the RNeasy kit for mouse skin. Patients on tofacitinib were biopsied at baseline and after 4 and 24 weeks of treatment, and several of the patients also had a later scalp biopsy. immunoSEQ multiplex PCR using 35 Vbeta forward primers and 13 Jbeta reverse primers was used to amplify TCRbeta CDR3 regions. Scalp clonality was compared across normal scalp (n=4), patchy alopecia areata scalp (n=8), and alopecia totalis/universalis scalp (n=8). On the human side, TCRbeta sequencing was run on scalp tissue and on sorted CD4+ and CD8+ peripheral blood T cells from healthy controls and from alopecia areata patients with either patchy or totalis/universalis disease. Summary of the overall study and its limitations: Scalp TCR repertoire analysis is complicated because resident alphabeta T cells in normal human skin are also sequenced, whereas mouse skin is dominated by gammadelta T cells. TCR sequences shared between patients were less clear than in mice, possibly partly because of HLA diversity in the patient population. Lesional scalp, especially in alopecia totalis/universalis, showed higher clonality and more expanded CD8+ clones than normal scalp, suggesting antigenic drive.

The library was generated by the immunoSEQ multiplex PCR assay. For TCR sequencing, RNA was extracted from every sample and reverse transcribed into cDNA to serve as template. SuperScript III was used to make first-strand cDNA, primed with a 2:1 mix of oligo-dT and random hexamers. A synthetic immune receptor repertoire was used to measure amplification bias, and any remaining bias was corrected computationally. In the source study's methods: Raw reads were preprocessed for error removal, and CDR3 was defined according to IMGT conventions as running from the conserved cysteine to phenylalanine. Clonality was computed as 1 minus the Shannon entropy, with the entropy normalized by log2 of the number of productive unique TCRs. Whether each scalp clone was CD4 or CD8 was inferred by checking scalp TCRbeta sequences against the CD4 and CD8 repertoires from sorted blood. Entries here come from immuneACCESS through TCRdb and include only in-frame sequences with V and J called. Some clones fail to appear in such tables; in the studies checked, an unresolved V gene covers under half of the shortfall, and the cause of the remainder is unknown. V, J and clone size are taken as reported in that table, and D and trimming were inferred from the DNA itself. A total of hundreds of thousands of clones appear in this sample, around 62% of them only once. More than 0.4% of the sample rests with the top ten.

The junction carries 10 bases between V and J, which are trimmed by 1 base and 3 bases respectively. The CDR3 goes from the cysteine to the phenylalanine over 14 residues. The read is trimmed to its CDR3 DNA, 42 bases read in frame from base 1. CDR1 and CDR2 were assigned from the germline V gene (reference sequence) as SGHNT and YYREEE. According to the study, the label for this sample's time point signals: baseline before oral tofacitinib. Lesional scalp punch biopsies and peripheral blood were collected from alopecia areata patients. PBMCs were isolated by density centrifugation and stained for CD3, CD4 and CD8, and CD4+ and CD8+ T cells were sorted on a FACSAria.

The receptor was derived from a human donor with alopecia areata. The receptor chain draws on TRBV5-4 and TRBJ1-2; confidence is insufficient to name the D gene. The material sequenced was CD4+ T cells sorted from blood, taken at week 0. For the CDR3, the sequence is CASSLSQVDYGYTF. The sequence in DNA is TGTGCCAGCAGCTTGTCCCAAGTGGACTATGGCTACACCTTC. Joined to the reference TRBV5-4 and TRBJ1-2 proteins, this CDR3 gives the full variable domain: ETGVTQSPTHLIKTRGQQVTLRCSSQSGHNTVSWYQQALGQGPQFIFQYYREEENGRGNFPPRFSGLQFPNYSSELNVNALELDDSALYLCASSLSQVDYGYTFGSGTRLTVV.